In its sample, the clone carrying this T cell receptor (beta chain) was seen a few times. Original methodology: Estimation of nucleated cell counts relied on the amplification of reference gene primers. Sequencing used immunoSEQ multiplex PCR; TCRdb keeps in-frame clones, though not all of them. V, J and clone size were drawn from that table, and D and trimming were deduced from the DNA. The top ten clones hold more than 9.5% of a sample with under 150,000 clones, about 80% of them seen once. J gave up 4 bases and V 6 bases, and 3 bases lay outside the gene matches. Germline CDR1 and CDR2: LNHDA and SQIVND (reference sequence). There are 13 residues in the CDR3. The data were obtained in a study of blood T cell repertoires in COVID-19. Study background: The study drew acute and convalescent COVID-19 samples from the United States, Italy and Spain. In each case, the material was cDNA or gDNA derived from T cells, B-cell-depleted T cells, or PBMCs.

Sequenced material: peripheral blood. This sequence was found in a man aged 35 to 55 with active or convalescent COVID-19. This chain links TRBV19 with TRBJ2-5; 9 positions match TRBD1. CDR3 bases: TGTGCCAGTAGAACAGGGGGCCGAGAGACCCAGTACTTC. Translation: CASRTGGRETQYF.